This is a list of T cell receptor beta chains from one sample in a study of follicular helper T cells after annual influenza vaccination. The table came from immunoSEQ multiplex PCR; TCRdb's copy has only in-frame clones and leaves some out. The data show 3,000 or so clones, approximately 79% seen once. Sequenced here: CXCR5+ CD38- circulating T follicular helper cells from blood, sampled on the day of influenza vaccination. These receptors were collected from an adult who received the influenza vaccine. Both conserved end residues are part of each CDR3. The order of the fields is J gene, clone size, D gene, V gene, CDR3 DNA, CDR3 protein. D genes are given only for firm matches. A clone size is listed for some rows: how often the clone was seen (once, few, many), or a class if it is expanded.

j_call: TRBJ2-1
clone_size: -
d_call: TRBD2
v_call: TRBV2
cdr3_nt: TGTGCCAGCAGTTACCTAGCGGGGGGCCGCGATGAGCAGTTCTTC
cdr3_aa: CASSYLAGGRDEQFF

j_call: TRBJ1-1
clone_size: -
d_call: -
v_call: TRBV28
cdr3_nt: TGTGCCAGCAGTTCACTGATGAACACTGAAGCTTTCTTT
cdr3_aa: CASSSLMNTEAFF

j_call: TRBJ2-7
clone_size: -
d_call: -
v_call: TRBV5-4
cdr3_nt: TGTGCCAGCAGCCGAGGCCGGGACAAGGGAGACTACGAGCAGTACTTC
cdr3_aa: CASSRGRDKGDYEQYF

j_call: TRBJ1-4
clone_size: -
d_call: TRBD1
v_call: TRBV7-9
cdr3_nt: TGTGCCAGCAGCCGGACAGGAGATAATGAAAAACTGTTTTTT
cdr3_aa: CASSRTGDNEKLFF

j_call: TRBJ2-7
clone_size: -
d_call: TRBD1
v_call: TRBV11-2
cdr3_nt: TGTGCCAGCAGCTTAGAGACAGGGCTATACGAGCAGTACTTC
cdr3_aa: CASSLETGLYEQYF

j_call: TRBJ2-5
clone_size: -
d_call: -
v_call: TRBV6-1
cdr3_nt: TGTGCCAGCAGTGATGGGGGGAGCCAAGCCCAGTACTTC
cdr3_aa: CASSDGGSQAQYF

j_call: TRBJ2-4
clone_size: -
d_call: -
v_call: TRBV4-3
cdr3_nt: TGCGCCAGCAGCCAAGAGGCCCAGGGAAAAAACATTCAGTACTTC
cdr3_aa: CASSQEAQGKNIQYF

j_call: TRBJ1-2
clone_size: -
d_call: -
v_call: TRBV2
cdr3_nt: TGTGCCAGCAGTAGGGAGAACTATGGCTACACCTTC
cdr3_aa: CASSRENYGYTF

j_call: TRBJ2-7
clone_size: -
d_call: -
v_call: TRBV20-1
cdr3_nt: TGCAGTGCTGCCCACTCCTACGAGCAGTACTTC
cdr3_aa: CSAAHSYEQYF

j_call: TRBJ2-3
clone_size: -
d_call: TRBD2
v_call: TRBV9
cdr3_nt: TGTGCCAGCAGCGTATTGAGCGGGGGGGAACATACGCAGTATTTT
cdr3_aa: CASSVLSGGEHTQYF

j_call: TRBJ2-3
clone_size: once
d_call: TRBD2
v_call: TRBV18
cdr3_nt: TGTGCCAGCTCACCACCGTCCGGGCGGGGGTTTACAGATACGCAGTATTTT
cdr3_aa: CASSPPSGRGFTDTQYF

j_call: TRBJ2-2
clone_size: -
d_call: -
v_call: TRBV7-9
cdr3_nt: TGTGCCAGCAGCTTAGGGGGTCCCCTAGGAACATTGAACACCGGGGAGCTGTTTTTT
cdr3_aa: CASSLGGPLGTLNTGELFF

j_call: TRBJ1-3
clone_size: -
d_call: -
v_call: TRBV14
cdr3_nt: TGTGCCAGCAGCCAAGAACGAGGGTACAGAGGAAACACCATATATTTT
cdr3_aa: CASSQERGYRGNTIYF

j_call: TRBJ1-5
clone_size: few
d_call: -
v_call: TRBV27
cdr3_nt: TGTGCCAGCAGTTTATCGACTAATCAGCCCCAGCATTTT
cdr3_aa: CASSLSTNQPQHF

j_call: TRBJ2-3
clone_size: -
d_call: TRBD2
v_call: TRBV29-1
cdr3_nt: TGCAGCGCCGTCCCGGGACTAGCCTACACAGATACGCAGTATTTT
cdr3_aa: CSAVPGLAYTDTQYF

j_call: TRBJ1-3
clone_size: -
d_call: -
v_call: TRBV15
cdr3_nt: TGTGCCACCAGCAAACCGGGGACGGAAAACACCATATATTTT
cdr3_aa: CATSKPGTENTIYF

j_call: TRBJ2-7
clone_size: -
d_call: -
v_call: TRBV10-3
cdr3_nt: TGTGCCATCAGGCAGGGGCAGGACGAGCAGTACTTC
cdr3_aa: CAIRQGQDEQYF